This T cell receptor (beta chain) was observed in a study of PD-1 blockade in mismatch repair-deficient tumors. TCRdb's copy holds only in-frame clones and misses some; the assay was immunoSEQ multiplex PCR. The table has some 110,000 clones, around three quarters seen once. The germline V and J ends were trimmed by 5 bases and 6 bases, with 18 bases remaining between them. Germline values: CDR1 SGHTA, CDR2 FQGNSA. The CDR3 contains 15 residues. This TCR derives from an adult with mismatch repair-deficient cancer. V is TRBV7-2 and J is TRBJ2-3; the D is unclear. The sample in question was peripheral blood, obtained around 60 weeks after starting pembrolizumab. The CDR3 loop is CASSAHSRNYDTQYF. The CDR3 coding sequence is TGTGCCAGCAGCGCCCACAGCAGAAACTACGATACGCAGTATTTT.